These T cell receptor beta chains were read from a single sample in a study of blood T cell repertoires in COVID-19. Using immunoSEQ multiplex PCR, the repertoire was profiled, and TCRdb retains in-frame clones only, with some absent. Of more than 200,000 clones in the sample, approximately 90% were seen once. Sequenced material: PBMCs or T cells enriched from blood (not recorded which). These receptors were obtained from a woman in her twenties or thirties who had recovered from COVID-19. Both conserved end residues are part of each CDR3. The D gene is left open where the match is weak. Expanded clones are given a class, and other clones once, few, many or no size at all.

V gene	D gene	clone size	J gene	CDR3 protein	CDR3 DNA
TRBV27	TRBD1	NA	TRBJ2-7	CASSSLAGGRYEQYF	TGTGCCAGCAGTTCCCTAGCAGGGGGACGATACGAGCAGTACTTC
TRBV7-2	NA	NA	TRBJ2-5	CASSAYLRGETQYF	TGTGCCAGCAGCGCCTACCTCAGGGGAGAGACCCAGTACTTC
TRBV5-4	TRBD2	NA	TRBJ2-7	CASSPTGTLAGGHEQYF	TGTGCCAGCAGCCCCACCGGTACACTAGCGGGAGGTCACGAGCAGTACTTC
TRBV9	TRBD1	NA	TRBJ2-1	CASSWTGAHEQFF	TGTGCCAGCAGTTGGACAGGGGCTCATGAGCAGTTCTTC
TRBV28	TRBD1	NA	TRBJ1-3	CASSLADRRGNTIYF	TGTGCCAGCAGTTTAGCGGACAGGAGAGGAAACACCATATATTTT
TRBV9	TRBD1	once	TRBJ1-1	CASSVAPQGQRGDTEAFF	TGTGCCAGCAGCGTAGCGCCCCAGGGACAGAGGGGCGACACTGAAGCTTTCTTT
TRBV28	NA	NA	TRBJ2-7	CASRQPTGPYEQYF	TGTGCCAGCAGACAGCCCACAGGGCCCTACGAGCAGTACTTC
TRBV27	NA	NA	TRBJ1-1	CASSLSKQGYTEAFF	TGTGCCAGCAGTTTATCGAAACAGGGTTACACTGAAGCTTTCTTT
TRBV4-3	TRBD2	NA	TRBJ2-2	CASSHLVGGSGRSGELFF	TGCGCCAGCAGCCATCTCGTCGGTGGTAGCGGGAGGTCCGGGGAGCTGTTTTTT
TRBV7-6	TRBD2	NA	TRBJ2-1	CASSQPPAPGGLANEQFF	TGTGCCAGCAGCCAACCCCCCGCCCCCGGGGGACTAGCCAATGAGCAGTTCTTC
TRBV2	TRBD2	NA	TRBJ2-2	CASRDGLAGGTGELFF	TGTGCCAGCAGGGACGGACTAGCGGGGGGCACCGGGGAGCTGTTTTTT
TRBV11-3	TRBD1	NA	TRBJ1-1	CASSAFRTGDTEAFF	TGTGCCAGCAGCGCTTTTAGGACAGGCGACACTGAAGCTTTCTTT
TRBV7-2	NA	NA	TRBJ2-3	CASSGTGLGTDTQYF	TGTGCCAGCAGCGGTACCGGACTGGGCACAGATACGCAGTATTTT
TRBV5-4	NA	NA	TRBJ2-2	CASSLALMRNTGELFF	TGTGCCAGCAGCTTAGCGCTAATGAGGAACACCGGGGAGCTGTTTTTT
TRBV29-1	NA	NA	TRBJ1-4	CSASRADATNEKLFF	TGCAGCGCTTCAAGAGCGGACGCAACTAATGAAAAACTGTTTTTT
TRBV11-2	NA	NA	TRBJ2-2	CASSLDGRAVYTGELFF	TGTGCCAGCAGCTTAGATGGCAGGGCGGTGTATACCGGGGAGCTGTTTTTT
TRBV5-1	TRBD1	NA	TRBJ2-7	CASSPGDREAEQYF	TGCGCCAGCAGCCCAGGGGACAGGGAGGCCGAGCAGTACTTC
TRBV18	TRBD1	NA	TRBJ1-5	CASSTGAGQPQHF	TGTGCCAGCTCAACAGGGGCTGGGCAGCCCCAGCATTTT
TRBV5-5	NA	NA	TRBJ2-1	CASSSGTATKFF	TGTGCCAGCAGCTCGGGAACTGCAACGAAGTTCTTC
TRBV7-8	TRBD1	NA	TRBJ2-2	CASSLRLGQKNTGELFF	TGTGCCAGCAGCTTAAGGCTGGGACAGAAGAACACCGGGGAGCTGTTTTTT
TRBV2	TRBD2	NA	TRBJ2-1	CASSDNTLAGGAYNEQFF	TGTGCCAGCAGTGATAATACTTTAGCGGGAGGTGCCTACAATGAGCAGTTCTTC
TRBV10-3	TRBD1	once	TRBJ1-1	CAIRDSLNTEAFF	TGTGCCATCCGGGACAGTTTGAACACTGAAGCTTTCTTT
TRBV11-1	NA	NA	TRBJ2-1	CASSLRADSSYNEQFF	TGTGCCAGCAGCCTAAGAGCGGATAGCTCCTACAATGAGCAGTTCTTC
TRBV30	TRBD2	NA	TRBJ2-7	CASEVTSGTYEQYF	TGTGCGTCGGAGGTTACTAGCGGGACGTACGAGCAGTACTTC
TRBV28	NA	NA	TRBJ2-5	CASSPETSSPETQYF	TGTGCCAGCAGCCCGGAGACTAGTTCCCCAGAGACCCAGTACTTC
TRBV13	TRBD1	NA	TRBJ1-1	CASALGQGIGEAFF	TGTGCCAGCGCTCTGGGACAGGGGATCGGTGAAGCTTTCTTT
TRBV7-2	NA	NA	TRBJ2-5	CASSLGQVETQYF	TGTGCCAGCAGCTTAGGGCAGGTAGAGACCCAGTACTTC
TRBV4-3	NA	NA	TRBJ1-6	CASSPRTAAPSYNSPLHF	TGCGCCAGCAGCCCGAGGACAGCCGCCCCCTCCTATAATTCACCCCTCCACTTT
TRBV30	NA	NA	TRBJ2-3	CAWSVPKYAAHSDTQYF	TGTGCCTGGAGTGTACCCAAGTACGCGGCTCATTCAGATACGCAGTATTTT
TRBV25-1	TRBD2	NA	TRBJ2-1	CASSDPAGREQFF	TGTGCCAGCAGTGACCCAGCGGGGCGGGAGCAGTTCTTC
TRBV9	TRBD1	once	TRBJ2-1	CASSVKGQGVREQFF	TGTGCCAGCAGCGTAAAGGGACAGGGGGTTCGGGAGCAGTTCTTC
TRBV7-9	NA	few	TRBJ2-2	CASSLAEAGFTGELFF	TGTGCCAGCAGCTTAGCGGAAGCAGGTTTCACCGGGGAGCTGTTTTTT
TRBV6-1	TRBD1	NA	TRBJ1-1	CASSEPQGQITEAFF	TGTGCCAGCAGTGAGCCACAGGGGCAGATCACTGAAGCTTTCTTT
TRBV24-1	TRBD1	NA	TRBJ2-5	CATSDWDSQETQYF	TGTGCCACCAGTGATTGGGACAGCCAAGAGACCCAGTACTTC
TRBV3-1/TRBV3-2	NA	NA	TRBJ1-1	CASSQGGATEAFF	TGTGCCAGCAGCCAGGGGGGGGCCACTGAAGCTTTCTTT
TRBV6-2/TRBV6-3	TRBD2	NA	TRBJ2-1	CASSYQLAGGPDEQFF	TGTGCCAGCAGTTACCAACTAGCGGGAGGGCCGGATGAGCAGTTCTTC
TRBV28	TRBD1	NA	TRBJ1-1	CASSPTRQGVNTEAFF	TGTGCCAGCAGTCCAACACGACAGGGGGTGAACACTGAAGCTTTCTTT
TRBV14	TRBD1	NA	TRBJ2-1	CASSQEIRGWTGIYNEQFF	TGTGCCAGCAGCCAAGAGATAAGGGGTTGGACAGGGATTTACAATGAGCAGTTCTTC
TRBV29-1	TRBD2	NA	TRBJ2-7	CSVDTSGSTEQYF	TGCAGCGTTGATACTAGCGGGAGCACCGAGCAGTACTTC
TRBV10-3	NA	once	TRBJ2-7	CAISPDSYEQYF	TGTGCCATCAGCCCCGACAGCTACGAGCAGTACTTC
TRBV4-3	NA	NA	TRBJ1-1	CASSQGLSQGNTEAFF	TGCGCCAGCAGCCAAGGTCTGAGCCAGGGGAACACTGAAGCTTTCTTT
TRBV4-3	NA	NA	TRBJ1-5	CASSPRGAGDQPQHF	TGCGCCAGCAGCCCCCGCGGCGCCGGGGATCAGCCCCAGCATTTT
TRBV5-1	NA	once	TRBJ1-1	CASSLEGGTEAFF	TGCGCCAGCAGCTTGGAAGGGGGCACTGAAGCTTTCTTT
TRBV9	NA	NA	TRBJ2-3	CASSVNGIPETDTQYF	TGTGCCAGCAGCGTCAACGGGATTCCCGAAACAGATACGCAGTATTTT
TRBV9	NA	NA	TRBJ1-1	CASSYRAVQTEAFF	TGTGCCAGCAGCTACAGGGCGGTTCAAACTGAAGCTTTCTTT
TRBV2	NA	NA	TRBJ1-2	CASRGGGAYGYTF	TGTGCCAGCAGGGGGGGAGGGGCCTATGGCTACACCTTC
TRBV19	TRBD1	NA	TRBJ2-2	CASIQGAYTGELFF	TGTGCCAGTATCCAGGGGGCATACACCGGGGAGCTGTTTTTT
TRBV5-1	TRBD2	once	TRBJ2-1	CASRDGSLGTNYNEQFF	TGCGCCAGCCGGGATGGGTCCCTTGGGACTAACTACAATGAGCAGTTCTTC
TRBV28	TRBD1	NA	TRBJ1-2	CASSFNRGGGYTF	TGTGCCAGCAGTTTCAACAGGGGTGGGGGCTACACCTTC
TRBV4-3	NA	NA	TRBJ1-5	CASSQGYTRNQPQHF	TGCGCCAGCAGCCAAGGTTACACACGCAATCAGCCCCAGCATTTT
TRBV9	TRBD2	NA	TRBJ2-1	CASSVEGTSGSYNEQFF	TGTGCCAGCAGCGTAGAAGGGACTAGCGGATCCTACAATGAGCAGTTCTTC
TRBV28	NA	NA	TRBJ2-7	CASSLTNTGISYEQYF	TGTGCCAGCAGTTTGACTAATACAGGGATCTCCTACGAGCAGTACTTC
TRBV10-3	NA	NA	TRBJ1-5	CAISEGVTGRQPQHF	TGTGCCATCAGTGAGGGGGTCACAGGGCGCCAGCCCCAGCATTTT
TRBV7-3	TRBD1	NA	TRBJ2-1	CASSLMQGTGGNEQFF	TGTGCCAGCAGCTTAATGCAAGGGACAGGGGGAAATGAGCAGTTCTTC